This T cell receptor (beta chain) was retrieved from a study of CD8+ T cells in alopecia areata. CDR1 is LGHNA and CDR2 is YSLEER in the germline V gene. The CDR3 extends over 16 amino acids. Trimming removed 0 bases from V and 14 bases from J; junction bases left unmatched: 13. Only a few counts were recorded for this clone. In each case, RNA was isolated and then reverse transcribed into cDNA as the sequencing template. This table comes from immunoSEQ multiplex PCR, and its TCRdb copy is limited to in-frame clones, with some not included. The table includes 150,000 or so clones, 50% to 65% detected once.

Sample: CD8+ T cells sorted from blood, taken at week 0. The origin of this receptor is a human donor with alopecia areata. This chain links TRBV4-3 with TRBJ1-6, with 7 bases lining up with TRBD1. The CDR3 bases are TGCGCCAGCAGCCAAGAGACCGGGACAGCCTTGGGGTCCCTCCACTTT. As protein: CASSQETGTALGSLHF.